The source of this T cell receptor (beta chain) is a study of blood T cell repertoires in COVID-19. The protocol was immunoSEQ multiplex PCR, while the TCRdb copy is restricted to in-frame clones and leaves out a portion. The repertoire holds 220,000 or so clones, with around 90% as singletons. After removal of 3 bases from V and 4 bases from J, the junction contained 9 bases not matched to a gene. CDR3 length: 16 residues. Germline V gives CDR1 SGHNT, CDR2 YYREEE (reference sequence). The receptor was derived from a man aged 30 to 39 who had been exposed to COVID-19. The sequencing sample was made of PBMCs or T cells enriched from blood (not recorded which). V gene TRBV5-4 combines with J gene TRBJ2-1; 8 bases line up with TRBD2. CDR3 in amino acids: CASSSQISGAYNEQFF. CDR3 nucleotide sequence: TGTGCCAGCAGCTCGCAGATTAGCGGGGCGTACAATGAGCAGTTCTTC.